The source of this TCR beta chain is a study of human T cells and chemical hapten exposure. Background on the study: Patch tests put 0.01% DPC on the upper back, read at 6 days. TCR yields per sample varied, mainly owing to small pooled library volume differences.

TCRdb reanalysed the RACE reads using MiXCR and keeps one entry per CDR3 protein. The profile shows about 360,000 distinct CDR3 sequences, 4% to 5.5% of them singletons. Documented time point: patch test 1, 2 weeks after DPC sensitization. Stated treatment: therapeutic diphenylcyclopropenone sensitization with weekly scalp DPC. The CDR3 sequence is 14 residues long. Per the germline V gene, CDR1 is SQVTM and CDR2 is ANQGSEA. Trimming left V 3 bases short and J 0 bases short, with 10 bases between. This clonotype was detected many times. The genes are TRBV29-1 and TRBJ2-3; a weak D match, TRBD1 (5 bases). The receptor was derived from a woman aged 50 to 60 with alopecia areata. Some clones in this sample may be carry-over from other donors' samples. The specimen was whole blood, collected in connection with sensitization to the hapten diphenylcyclopropenone (DPC). The CDR3 DNA reads as TGCAGCGTTGAGGGGCGCGTAAGCACAGATACGCAGTATTTT. Encoded protein: CSVEGRVSTDTQYF.